What follows are 26 T cell receptor beta chains derived from one specimen sequenced in a study of blood T cell repertoires in COVID-19. The repertoire was sequenced with immunoSEQ multiplex PCR; TCRdb's copy has only in-frame clones and lacks some. The sample lists 330,000 or so clones, more than 70% seen once, with 1.5% to 2% in the top ten. Sequenced input: PBMCs or T cells enriched from blood (not recorded which). All receptors derive from a man aged 40-50 years in a cohort exposed to, infected with or recovered from COVID-19 (not recorded which).

The chain has TRBV29-1 and TRBJ2-7, with no clear D. Germline CDR1 SQVTM, CDR2 ANQGSEA. V was clipped by 6 bases and J by 3 bases, with 3 bases between them. CDR3 length: 9 amino acids. CDR3 bases: TGCAGCGTGTACTACGAGCAGTACTTC. It specifies CSVYYEQYF.

V and J are TRBV19 and TRBJ1-6; a weak D match, TRBD1 (6 bases). V lost 2 bases and J 7 bases, leaving 15 bases between the germline ends. Germline CDR1 reads LNHDA; CDR2 reads SQIVND (reference sequence). CDR3 size: 16 residues. This CDR3 reads CASSIRQGRMNSPLHF. The CDR3 region has the DNA TGTGCCAGTAGTATACGGCAGGGGCGGATGAATTCACCCCTCCACTTT. The full variable domain, its missing parts supplied by reference TRBV19 and TRBJ1-6, is DGGITQSPKYLFRKEGQNVTLSCEQNLNHDAMYWYRQDPGQGLRLIYYSQIVNDFQKGDIAEGYSVSREKKESFPLTVTSAQKNPTAFYLCASSIRQGRMNSPLHFGNGTRLTVT.

This sequence joins TRBV3-1 (or the pseudogene TRBV3-2) and TRBJ1-5; D is ambiguous. CDR1 is LGHDT and CDR2 is YNNKEL in the germline V gene (reference sequence). V dropped 1 base and J dropped 1 base, with 5 bases sitting between them. The CDR3 spans 14 residues. The CDR3 reads CASSQVLSNQPQHF. DNA of the CDR3: TGTGCCAGCAGCCAAGTTCTCAGCAATCAGCCCCAGCATTTT.

CDR3 in DNA: TGTGCCAGCAGTGACAGGTACGAGCAGTACTTC. It codes for CASSDRYEQYF. This chain joins TRBV6-1 and TRBJ2-7; no firm D call. V was pared by 3 bases and J by 4 bases, with 4 bases between. Germline V lookup: CDR1 MNHNS, CDR2 SASEGT. CDR3 length equals 11 residues.

This clone has more than one count but fewer than ten. Other DNA variants within this sample encode the same CDR3. The CDR3 bases are TGTGCCAGCAGCTTACGGGGTGACTATGGCTACACCTTC. This sequence encodes CASSLRGDYGYTF. The chain couples TRBV5-4 to TRBJ1-2, with D uncertain. Germline V CDR1 and CDR2: SGHNT, YYREEE (reference sequence). Trimming removed 2 bases from V and 3 bases from J, with 8 bases in between. The CDR3 totals 13 residues.

The chain is built from TRBV3-1 (or the pseudogene TRBV3-2) and TRBJ1-2; 8 bases map to TRBD1. The CDR3 sequence is 14 residues long. With V trimmed by 6 bases and J by 8 bases, 11 bases remained unmatched. Germline V gene lookup returns CDR1 LGHDT and CDR2 YNNKEL (reference sequence). The CDR3 sequence: CASRPQGAQGGYTF. CDR3 nucleotide sequence: TGTGCCAGCAGGCCCCAGGGGGCGCAGGGGGGCTACACCTTC.

The gene calls are TRBV6-5 and TRBJ1-4; no reliable D call. The length of the CDR3 is 14 residues. V was clipped by 6 bases and J by 4 bases, with 12 bases between them. Germline values: CDR1 MNHEY, CDR2 SVGAGI. DNA for the CDR3: TGTGCCAGCAGGATATCCTCGGGTAATGAAAAACTGTTTTTT. Translated: CASRISSGNEKLFF.

The chain links TRBV3-1 (or the pseudogene TRBV3-2) to TRBJ2-7; the D gene is possibly TRBD1 (6 bases). The CDR3 extends over 15 amino acids. Looked up from germline, CDR1 is LGHDT and CDR2 is YNNKEL (reference sequence). The germline V and J ends were trimmed by 0 bases and 3 bases, with 12 bases remaining between them. In nucleotides, the CDR3 is TGTGCCAGCAGCCAAGACGTGACAGGTCGCTACGAGCAGTACTTC. This translates into CASSQDVTGRYEQYF.

This clone has only one observation. V and J are TRBV9 and TRBJ1-5; tentative D call: TRBD1 (5 bases). Germline lookup yields CDR1 SGDLS and CDR2 YYNGEE. The ends were cut back, 8 bases at V and 2 bases at J, with 11 bases in the middle. The CDR3 has 13 residues. The CDR3: CASNGGGNQPQHF. CDR3 sequence (DNA): TGTGCCAGTAATGGGGGGGGCAATCAGCCCCAGCATTTT.

The chain couples TRBV3-1 (or the pseudogene TRBV3-2) to TRBJ2-7, with 9 bases that match TRBD1. Germline V gives CDR1 LGHDT, CDR2 YNNKEL (reference sequence). The CDR3 contains 14 residues. Trimming at V came to 4 bases and at J to 5 bases, leaving 6 bases not matched to a gene. CDR3 protein: CASSPGQGFHEQYF. As DNA, the CDR3 is TGTGCCAGCAGCCCGGGACAGGGCTTCCACGAGCAGTACTTC.

The V call is TRBV7-8, the J call TRBJ2-1; D is possibly TRBD2 (6 bases). The CDR3 contains 15 residues. Germline V gene lookup returns CDR1 SGHVS and CDR2 FQNEAQ. Trimming removed 1 base at V and 6 bases at J, with 13 bases between. Here the CDR3 DNA reads TGTGCCAGCAGCTTAGGAGCGGGTGTTTTCAATGAGCAGTTCTTC. Its translation: CASSLGAGVFNEQFF.

CDR3 amino acids: CASSDPGQGSEKLFF. The CDR3 bases are TGTGCCAGCAGTGATCCGGGACAGGGATCTGAAAAACTGTTTTTT. The chain carries TRBV6-1 and TRBJ1-4, with 9 bases matching TRBD1. The V gene's germline CDR1 is MNHNS and CDR2 SASEGT. The CDR3 is made up of 15 amino acids. The V gene end was trimmed by 3 bases and the J gene end by 7 bases; junction bases not matched to a gene: 6.

The chain has TRBV19 and TRBJ2-2, with 8 bases identical to TRBD1. The trim removed 7 bases at V and 3 bases at J, leaving 7 bases unmatched. The CDR3 extends over 15 amino acids. Germline lookup yields CDR1 LNHDA and CDR2 SQIVND (reference sequence). The CDR3 is CASIPGGTYTGELFF. As DNA, the CDR3 is TGTGCCAGTATCCCAGGGGGCACGTACACCGGGGAGCTGTTTTTT.

This rearrangement joins TRBV7-8 to TRBJ2-5; D is possibly TRBD2 (5 bases). Trimming removed 8 bases from V and 5 bases from J, with 12 bases in between. CDR1 is SGHVS and CDR2 is FQNEAQ in the germline V gene. This CDR3 has 12 residues. The CDR3, as DNA: TGTGCCAGCGGAGGACTTGTGGAGACCCAGTACTTC. Translation gives CASGGLVETQYF.

The rearrangement links TRBV19 to TRBJ1-3, with TRBD1 as a possible D gene (6 bases). Trimming took 4 bases from V and 0 from J, leaving 10 bases between them. CDR1 and CDR2 (germline): LNHDA, SQIVND (reference sequence). The CDR3 consists of 15 residues. The CDR3, as DNA: TGTGCCAGTAGTACCCAGGGGATCTCTGGAAACACCATATATTTT. This sequence encodes CASSTQGISGNTIYF.

V is TRBV23-1 and J is TRBJ1-5, with 11 bases fitting TRBD1. TRBV23-1 is identified as an open reading frame with a role that is uncertain. V was pared by 2 bases and J by 2 bases, with 8 bases of the junction left unmatched. This CDR3 is 18 amino acids long. CDR3 in amino acids: CASSQKGQGAFGNQPQHF. The CDR3 nucleotides are TGCGCCAGCAGTCAAAAAGGACAGGGGGCGTTTGGCAATCAGCCCCAGCATTTT.

J is TRBJ1-4 and V is TRBV20-1; D unresolved. This CDR3 region has 11 residues. V was clipped by 5 bases and J by 13 bases, with 14 bases between them. Germline V gives CDR1 DFQATT, CDR2 SNEGSKA (reference sequence). The CDR3: CSALLGSRLFF. DNA for the CDR3: TGCAGTGCTCTACTAGGTTCACGACTGTTTTTT.

The chain recombines TRBV5-3 with TRBJ2-1; 8 bases are shared with TRBD2. TRBV5-3 is assigned to the ORF class and has an uncertain function. The CDR3 covers 14 residues. The V and J ends lost 4 bases and 8 bases, in that order; junction bases with no gene match: 8. Written as DNA, the CDR3 is TGTGCCAGAAGCAAGGGACTAGGGATGGATGAGCAGTTCTTC. Residues: CARSKGLGMDEQFF.

This clone was counted a single time. The chain uses TRBV5-1 and TRBJ2-1, with 7 bases aligning to TRBD2. With V trimmed by 4 bases and J by 10 bases, 8 bases remained unmatched. Germline loops: CDR1 SGHRS, CDR2 YFSETQ. This CDR3 comprises 13 residues. This CDR3 reads CASSLTSPGEQFF. CDR3 DNA sequence: TGCGCCAGCAGCCTGACTAGCCCCGGGGAGCAGTTCTTC.

This rearrangement joins TRBV6-5 to TRBJ2-1, with 7 bases identical to TRBD1. This CDR3 has 15 residues. V shed 5 bases and J 9 bases; nucleotides not matched to a gene: 13. The germline gives CDR1 MNHEY, CDR2 SVGAGI. CDR3 DNA: TGTGCCAGCAGTACGGGACAGCTCTACAACGGTGAGCAGTTCTTC. Encoded protein: CASSTGQLYNGEQFF.

Comments on this clone: Other DNA sequences in the sample encode the same CDR3. The V and J genes are TRBV2 and TRBJ1-2; perhaps TRBD1 as D (6 bases). The CDR3 runs 14 residues. The ends were cut back, 2 bases at V and 0 bases at J, with 7 bases in the middle. Looked up from germline, CDR1 is SNHLY and CDR2 is FYNNEI. CDR3 in DNA: TGTGCCAGCAGTGAACAGGGGTCTAACTATGGCTACACCTTC. The encoded protein is CASSEQGSNYGYTF.

This clone was detected once. V gene TRBV7-6 combines with J gene TRBJ1-2; TRBD1 might be the D (5 bases). V lost 0 bases and J lost 8, with 16 bases in between. The CDR3 loop spans 15 amino acids. Germline V gene lookup returns CDR1 SGHVS and CDR2 FNYEAQ. Here the CDR3 reads CASSLAQGPGFGYTF. CDR3 bases: TGTGCCAGCAGCTTAGCGCAGGGCCCCGGCTTCGGCTACACCTTC.

The chain links TRBV18 to TRBJ2-5, with D perhaps TRBD1 (5 bases). Germline V gene sequence: CDR1 KGHSH, CDR2 LQKENI. Trimming removed 6 bases at V and 2 bases at J, with 16 bases between. CDR3 length equals 15 residues. The DNA for the CDR3 is TGTGCCAGCTCGCCTCGGTCCACAGGACAAGAGACCCAGTACTTC. This translates into CASSPRSTGQETQYF.

This clone was detected only once. The chain's CDR3 is CASSSRGGKKLFF. Written as DNA, the CDR3 is TGTGCCAGCAGTAGTAGGGGAGGGAAAAAACTGTTTTTT. This chain joins TRBV27 and TRBJ1-4; TRBD1 is a possible D gene (5 bases). Trimming took 5 bases from V and 9 from J, leaving 13 bases between them. The CDR3 sequence is 13 residues long. The germline gives CDR1 MNHEY, CDR2 SMNVEV (reference sequence).

The chain has TRBV15 and TRBJ1-2; 11 positions agree with TRBD1. The germline gives CDR1 LNHNV, CDR2 YYDKDF (reference sequence). CDR3 length: 16 residues. Trimming cost V 0 bases and J 8 bases; bases outside gene matches: 8. DNA of the CDR3: TGTGCCACCAGCAGAGACTTGGGGACAGGGGGAAAAGGCTACACCTTC. This translates into CATSRDLGTGGKGYTF.

The gene calls are TRBV13 and TRBJ2-2; D may be TRBD2 (5 bases). Trimming removed 2 bases from V and 0 bases from J, with 7 bases in between. Per the germline V gene, CDR1 is PRHDT and CDR2 is FYEKMQ (reference sequence). This CDR3 contains 15 residues. The CDR3 coding sequence is TGTGCCAGCAGCTTAACCGGGACGAACACCGGGGAGCTGTTTTTT. It specifies CASSLTGTNTGELFF.